The next 3 T cell receptor beta chains were all read from a single sample in a study of blood T cell repertoires in COVID-19. Data came from immunoSEQ multiplex PCR; TCRdb stores just in-frame clones and leaves some out. The table includes around 95,000 clones, just over 90% detected once. The sequencing input was peripheral blood. These receptors were taken from a man in his fifties or sixties with acute or convalescent COVID-19.

The sample holds one count of this clone. The chain combines TRBV6-5 with TRBJ1-3, with D unclear. The CDR3 has 14 residues. Deletions cut 5 bases from V and 0 bases from J, with 8 bases between. Looked up from germline, CDR1 is MNHEY and CDR2 is SVGAGI. The CDR3 reads CASSPEYSGNTIYF. CDR3 bases: TGTGCCAGCAGTCCCGAGTACTCTGGAAACACCATATATTTT.

This clone appeared a single time. The chain carries TRBV5-4 and TRBJ2-7; D uncertain. The V end was cut by 3 bases, the J end by 0 bases, with 7 bases between. CDR1 is SGHNT and CDR2 is YYREEE in the germline V gene (reference sequence). The CDR3 totals 13 residues. CDR3 nucleotides: TGTGCCAGCAGCTCCCGGGTCTCCTACGAGCAGTACTTC. Translated, it gives CASSSRVSYEQYF.

This CDR3 reads CASSSSTGGIYEQYF. The CDR3 DNA is TGCGCCAGCAGCTCTTCGACAGGGGGCATTTACGAGCAGTACTTC. V is TRBV5-1 and J is TRBJ2-7; 10 bases are shared with TRBD1. V was clipped by 3 bases and J by 4 bases; unmatched bases: 7. The germline CDR1 and CDR2 sequences are SGHRS and YFSETQ. This CDR3 is built from 15 residues.